These 15 T cell receptor beta chains originate from one sample sequenced in a study of blood T cell repertoires in COVID-19. The protocol was immunoSEQ multiplex PCR, while the TCRdb copy is restricted to in-frame clones and leaves out a portion. The data hold about 350,000 clones, with roughly 86% observed a single time. The sequenced sample was peripheral blood. Receptors originate from a man aged 25 to 40 with COVID-19, enrolled during active disease.

This chain connects TRBV6-2 or TRBV6-3 to TRBJ2-7; D remains ambiguous. Trimming shortened V by 2 bases and J by 12 bases, and 11 bases separated the two germline ends. The germline V gene encodes CDR1 MNHEY and CDR2 SVGEGT. CDR3 length: 11 residues. CDR3 DNA sequence: TGTGCCAGCAGTTACGGTACCACATCGTACTTC. Translated: CASSYGTTSYF.

This chain uses TRBV30 with TRBJ1-2; no definite D call. The CDR3 totals 13 residues. V lost 1 base and J 2 bases, leaving 8 bases between the germline ends. Germline loops: CDR1 GTSNPN, CDR2 SVGIG (reference sequence). The CDR3: CAWSENGNYGYTF. CDR3 in DNA: TGTGCCTGGAGTGAAAACGGGAACTATGGCTACACCTTC.

This clone was recorded a few times. This chain joins TRBV11-2 and TRBJ2-7, with 7 bases fitting TRBD1. CDR3 length: 15 residues. V gave up 1 base and J gave up 2 bases; unmatched junction bases: 5. Germline CDR1 SGHAT, CDR2 FQNNGV. The CDR3: CASSLVGDSPYEQYF. CDR3 coding DNA: TGTGCCAGCAGCTTAGTAGGGGACAGCCCCTACGAGCAGTACTTC.

J is TRBJ1-3 and V is TRBV11-2; 7 bases match TRBD1. The ends lost 5 bases at V and 7 bases at J; junction bases unmatched: 5. Per the germline V gene, CDR1 is SGHAT and CDR2 is FQNNGV. The CDR3 covers 13 residues. The CDR3 nucleotides read TGTGCCAGCAGCCAGGACAGGCGTAACACCATATATTTT. This gives the protein CASSQDRRNTIYF.

The table lists this clone with a few counts. The sample carries other DNA sequences with the same CDR3. This chain joins TRBV5-1 and TRBJ1-1; 8 bases match TRBD1. V dropped 2 bases and J dropped 4; count of bases not matched to a gene: 1. Germline loops: CDR1 SGHRS, CDR2 YFSETQ. The CDR3 covers 13 residues. The CDR3 sequence is CASSFTGGTEAFF. CDR3 DNA sequence: TGCGCCAGCAGCTTTACAGGGGGCACTGAAGCTTTCTTT.

The chain employs TRBV7-2 and TRBJ2-1; maybe TRBD1 (6 bases). This CDR3 has 14 amino acids. Trimming removed 0 bases from V and 6 bases from J, with 9 bases in between. Germline assignment: CDR1 SGHTA and CDR2 FQGNSA. The chain's CDR3 is CASSLARGGNEQFF. The CDR3 bases are TGTGCCAGCAGCTTAGCGCGAGGGGGCAATGAGCAGTTCTTC.

The CDR3 sequence is CASSGGQGPVYGYTF. For the CDR3, the DNA is TGTGCCAGCAGTGGAGGACAGGGACCTGTCTATGGCTACACCTTC. The rearrangement joins TRBV2 to TRBJ1-2; 8 nucleotides agree with TRBD1. V lost 4 bases to trimming and J lost 4 bases; unmatched junction nucleotides: 8. The germline V gene has CDR1 SNHLY and CDR2 FYNNEI. The CDR3 loop spans 15 amino acids.

The chain has TRBV24-1 and TRBJ1-2, with D perhaps matching TRBD1 (6 bases). CDR1 is KGHDR and CDR2 is SFDVKD in the germline V gene. The CDR3 is 14 residues long. V gave up 2 bases and J gave up 10 bases, with 16 bases separating them. The CDR3 sequence: CATSDWAGTTDYTF. CDR3 DNA: TGTGCCACCAGTGATTGGGCCGGGACAACGGACTACACCTTC.

This clone was recorded once. J is TRBJ2-1 and V is TRBV6-8; 10 bases agree with TRBD2. The CDR3 loop spans 19 amino acids. V lost 2 bases and J lost 0; bases outside the gene matches: 10. Germline CDR1 and CDR2: MNHGY and SAAAGT. The CDR3 is CASSYAVAGGLSSYNEQFF. The CDR3 region has the DNA TGTGCCAGCAGTTACGCGGTAGCGGGGGGCCTCAGCTCCTACAATGAGCAGTTCTTC.

The sample holds one count of this clone. The chain combines TRBV7-2 with TRBJ2-7; TRBD2 aligns across 14 bases. This CDR3 spans 14 amino acids. CDR1 is SGHTA and CDR2 is FQGNSA in the germline V gene. The J segment lost 10 bases and the V segment lost 7 bases, leaving 9 bases of the junction unmatched. CDR3 amino acids: CASTHRGLAGAQYF. In DNA form, the CDR3 reads TGTGCCAGCACCCACCGGGGACTAGCGGGAGCCCAGTACTTC.

The chain uses TRBV15 and TRBJ1-1; possibly TRBD1 for D (6 bases). Per the germline V gene, CDR1 is LNHNV and CDR2 is YYDKDF (reference sequence). The germline V and J ends were trimmed by 4 bases and 1 base, with 7 bases remaining between them. This CDR3 is 13 amino acids long. As DNA, the CDR3 is TGTGCCACCAGCATGACAGGGAACACTGAAGCTTTCTTT. Translating gives CATSMTGNTEAFF.

The V gene is TRBV15, the J gene TRBJ2-6; a weak D match, TRBD1 (5 bases). This CDR3 is 15 amino acids long. Between the trimmed V and J ends, which lost 0 bases and 3 bases, there was a span of 6 bases. Germline CDR1 LNHNV, CDR2 YYDKDF (reference sequence). The CDR3 DNA reads as TGTGCCACCAGCAGAGATAGGGGTGGGGCCAACGTCCTGACTTTC. It encodes CATSRDRGGANVLTF.

The gene calls are TRBV9 and TRBJ2-7; TRBD1 agrees at 7 bases. The CDR3 totals 16 residues. Per the germline V gene, CDR1 is SGDLS and CDR2 is YYNGEE. After removal of 3 bases from V and 6 bases from J, the junction contained 15 bases not matched to a gene. The CDR3 DNA reads as TGTGCCAGCAGCGCCCAAGCCGGGACAGAAGTCCGCGAGCAGTACTTC. Amino acids: CASSAQAGTEVREQYF.

V usage is TRBV9 and J usage is TRBJ1-1; TRBD1 might be the D (6 bases). Deletions cut 7 bases from V and 3 bases from J, with 13 bases between. This CDR3 is built from 13 residues. The germline CDR1 and CDR2 sequences are SGDLS and YYNGEE. In DNA form, the CDR3 reads TGTGCCAGCGGTCAGGGGACGGACACTGAAGCTTTCTTT. This gives the protein CASGQGTDTEAFF.

This chain links TRBV7-3 with TRBJ2-3; maybe TRBD2 (5 bases). From germline, CDR1 is SGHTA and CDR2 FQGTGA. V shed 3 bases and J shed 5 bases, with 9 bases lying between them. The CDR3 has 13 amino acids. CDR3 DNA: TGTGCCAGCAGCTTGAGGGTTGTAGATACGCAGTATTTT. Residues: CASSLRVVDTQYF.